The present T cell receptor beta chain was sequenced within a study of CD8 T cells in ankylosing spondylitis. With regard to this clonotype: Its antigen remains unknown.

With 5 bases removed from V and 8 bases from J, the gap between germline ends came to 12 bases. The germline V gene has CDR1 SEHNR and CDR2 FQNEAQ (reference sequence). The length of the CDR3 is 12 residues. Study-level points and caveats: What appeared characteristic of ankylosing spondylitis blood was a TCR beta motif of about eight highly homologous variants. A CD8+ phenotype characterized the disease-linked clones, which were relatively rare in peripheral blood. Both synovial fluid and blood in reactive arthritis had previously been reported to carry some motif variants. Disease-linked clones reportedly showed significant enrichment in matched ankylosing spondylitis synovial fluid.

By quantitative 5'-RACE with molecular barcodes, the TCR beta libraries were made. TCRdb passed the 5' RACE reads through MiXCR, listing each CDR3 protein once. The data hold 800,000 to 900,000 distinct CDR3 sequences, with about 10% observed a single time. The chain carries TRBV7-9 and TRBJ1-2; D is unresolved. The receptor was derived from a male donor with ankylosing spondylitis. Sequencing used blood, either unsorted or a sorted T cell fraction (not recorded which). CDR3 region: CASSAKVLGYTF. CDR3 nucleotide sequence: TGTGCCAGCAGCGCAAAGGTACTAGGCTACACCTTC.